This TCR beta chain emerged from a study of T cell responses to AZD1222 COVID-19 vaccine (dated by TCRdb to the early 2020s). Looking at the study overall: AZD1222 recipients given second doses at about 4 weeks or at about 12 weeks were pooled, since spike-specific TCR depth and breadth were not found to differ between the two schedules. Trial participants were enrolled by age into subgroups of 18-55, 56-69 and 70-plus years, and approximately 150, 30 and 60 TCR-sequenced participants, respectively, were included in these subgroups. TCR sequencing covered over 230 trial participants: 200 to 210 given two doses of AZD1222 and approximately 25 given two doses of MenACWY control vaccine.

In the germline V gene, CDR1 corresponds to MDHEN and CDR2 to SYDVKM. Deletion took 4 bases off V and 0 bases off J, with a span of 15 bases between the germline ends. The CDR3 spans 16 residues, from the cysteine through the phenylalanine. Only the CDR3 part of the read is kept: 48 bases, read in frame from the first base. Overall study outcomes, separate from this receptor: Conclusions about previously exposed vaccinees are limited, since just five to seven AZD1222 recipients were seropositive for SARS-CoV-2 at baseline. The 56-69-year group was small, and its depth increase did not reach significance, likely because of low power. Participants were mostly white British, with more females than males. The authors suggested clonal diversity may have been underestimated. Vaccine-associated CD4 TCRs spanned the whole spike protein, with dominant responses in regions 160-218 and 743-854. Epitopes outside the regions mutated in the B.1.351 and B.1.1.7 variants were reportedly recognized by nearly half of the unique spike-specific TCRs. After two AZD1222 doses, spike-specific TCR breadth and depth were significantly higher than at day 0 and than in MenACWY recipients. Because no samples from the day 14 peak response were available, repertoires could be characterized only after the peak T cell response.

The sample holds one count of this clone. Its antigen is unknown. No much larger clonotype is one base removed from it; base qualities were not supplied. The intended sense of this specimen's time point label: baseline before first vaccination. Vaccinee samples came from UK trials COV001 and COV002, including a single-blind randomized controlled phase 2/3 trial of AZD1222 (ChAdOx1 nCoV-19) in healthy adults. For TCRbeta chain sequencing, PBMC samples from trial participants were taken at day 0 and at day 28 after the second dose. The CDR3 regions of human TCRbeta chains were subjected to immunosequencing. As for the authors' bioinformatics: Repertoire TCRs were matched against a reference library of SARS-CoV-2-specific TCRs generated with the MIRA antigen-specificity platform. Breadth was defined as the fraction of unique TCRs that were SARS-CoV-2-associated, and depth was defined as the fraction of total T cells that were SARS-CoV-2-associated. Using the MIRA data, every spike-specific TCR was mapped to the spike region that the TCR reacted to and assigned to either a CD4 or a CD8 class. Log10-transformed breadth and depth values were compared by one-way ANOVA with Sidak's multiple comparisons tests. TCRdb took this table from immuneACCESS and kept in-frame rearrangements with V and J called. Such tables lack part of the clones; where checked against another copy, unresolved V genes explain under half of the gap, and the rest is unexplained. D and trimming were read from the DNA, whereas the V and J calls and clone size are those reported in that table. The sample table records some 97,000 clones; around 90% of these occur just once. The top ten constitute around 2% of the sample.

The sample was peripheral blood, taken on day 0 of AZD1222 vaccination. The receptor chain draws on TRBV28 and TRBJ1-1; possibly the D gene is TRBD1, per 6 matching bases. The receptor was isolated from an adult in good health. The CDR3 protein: CASSSGGQPLNTEAFF. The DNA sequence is TGTGCCAGCAGTTCAGGCGGACAGCCTTTGAACACTGAAGCTTTCTTT. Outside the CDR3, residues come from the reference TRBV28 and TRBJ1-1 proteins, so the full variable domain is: DVKVTQSSRYLVKRTGEKVFLECVQDMDHENMFWYRQDPGLGLRLIYFSYDVKMKEKGDIPEGYSVSREKKERFSLILESASTNQTSMYLCASSSGGQPLNTEAFFGQGTRLTVV.